This T cell receptor (beta chain) was recorded in a study of blood T cell repertoires in COVID-19. About the research overall: Some COVID-19 samples were acute and others convalescent; all came from the United States, Italy and Spain. Sources were T cells, B-cell-depleted T cells, or PBMCs; the material itself was cDNA or gDNA.

The authors' processing: Reference gene primers were amplified, and this amplification served to estimate nucleated cell counts. Only in-frame clones appear in the TCRdb table, and some are missing; sequencing was by immunoSEQ multiplex PCR. V, J and clone size are taken as reported in that table, and D and trimming were inferred from the DNA itself. Of more than 200,000 clones listed, 65% to 85% are singletons. Between the trimmed V and J ends, which lost 0 bases and 6 bases, there was a span of 7 bases. The CDR3 has 12 amino acids. Germline lookup yields CDR1 SGHNT and CDR2 YYREEE (reference sequence).

This clonotype was sampled from a man in his forties or fifties with active or convalescent COVID-19. Sample: peripheral blood. J is TRBJ2-7 and V is TRBV5-4, with a possible D match to TRBD1 (5 bases). As DNA, the CDR3 is TGTGCCAGCAGCTTGGAAAGGGGCGAGCAGTACTTC. It encodes CASSLERGEQYF. Variable domain in full (rest from reference TRBV5-4 and TRBJ2-7): ETGVTQSPTHLIKTRGQQVTLRCSSQSGHNTVSWYQQALGQGPQFIFQYYREEENGRGNFPPRFSGLQFPNYSSELNVNALELDDSALYLCASSLERGEQYFGPGTRLTVT.